This TCR beta chain was sequenced during a study of cytomegalovirus exposure and HLA in healthy donors. The PCR employed 60 Vbeta primers together with 13 Jbeta primers. The repertoire was sequenced with immunoSEQ multiplex PCR; TCRdb's copy has only in-frame clones and lacks some. The data show 95,000 to 130,000 clones, around three quarters seen once. For this clone: Its specificity is unknown.

Germline V gene lookup returns CDR1 MNHEY and CDR2 SMNVEV (reference sequence). V was pared by 3 bases and J by 3 bases, with 1 base of the junction left unmatched. The CDR3 extends over 13 amino acids. Study-wide findings and caveats: An analysis that was carried out later associated some 17,000 TCR beta sequences with HLA alleles at 0.05 false discovery rate. Some V segments could not be told apart, so they were left out, TRBV6-2 and TRBV6-3 among them. Reportedly, TCR beta sequences accurately predicted HLA-A and HLA-B alleles in most subjects. Most TCR sequences proved rare, with some public TCRs found in many donors.

The chain has TRBV27 and TRBJ2-7; 8 nucleotides agree with TRBD2. The TCR sequence derives from a man aged 25-45 years in good health and CMV-seropositive. What was sequenced was PBMCs. The CDR3 region is CASSFGRVYEQYF. In DNA, the CDR3 is TGTGCCAGCAGTTTCGGGAGGGTCTACGAGCAGTACTTC.